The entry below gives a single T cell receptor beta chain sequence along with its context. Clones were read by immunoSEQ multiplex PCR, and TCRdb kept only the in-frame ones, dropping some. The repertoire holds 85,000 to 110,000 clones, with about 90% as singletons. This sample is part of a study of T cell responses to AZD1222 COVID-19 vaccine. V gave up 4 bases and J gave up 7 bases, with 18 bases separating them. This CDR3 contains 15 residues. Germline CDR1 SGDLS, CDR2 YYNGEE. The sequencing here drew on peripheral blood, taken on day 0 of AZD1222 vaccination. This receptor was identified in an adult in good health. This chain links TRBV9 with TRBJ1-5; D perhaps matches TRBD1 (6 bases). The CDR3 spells CASSQGQGLRQPQHF. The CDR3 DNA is TGTGCCAGCAGCCAGGGGCAGGGTCTACGGCAGCCCCAGCATTTT.